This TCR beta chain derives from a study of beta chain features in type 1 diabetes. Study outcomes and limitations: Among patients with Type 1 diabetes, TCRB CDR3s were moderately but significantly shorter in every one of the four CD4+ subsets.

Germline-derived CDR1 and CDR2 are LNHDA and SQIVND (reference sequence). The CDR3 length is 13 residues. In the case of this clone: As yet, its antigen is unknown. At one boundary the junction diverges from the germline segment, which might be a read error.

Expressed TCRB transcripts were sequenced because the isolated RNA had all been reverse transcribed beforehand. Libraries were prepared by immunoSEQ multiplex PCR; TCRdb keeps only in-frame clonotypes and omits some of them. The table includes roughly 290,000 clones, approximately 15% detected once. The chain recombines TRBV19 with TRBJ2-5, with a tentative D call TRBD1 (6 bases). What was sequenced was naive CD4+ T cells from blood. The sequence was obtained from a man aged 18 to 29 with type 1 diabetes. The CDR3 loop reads CASTTGNQETQYF. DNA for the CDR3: TGTGCCAGCACAACAGGGAACCAGGAGACCCAGTACTTC.